The rows below give T cell receptor beta chains drawn from one sample of a study of blood T cell repertoires in COVID-19. Data came from immunoSEQ multiplex PCR; TCRdb stores just in-frame clones and leaves some out. Of some 80,000 clones in the sample, 65% to 90% were seen once. The sequenced sample was peripheral blood. The receptor set was obtained from a woman aged 50 to 60 with acute or convalescent COVID-19. CDR3s include the opening cysteine and the closing phenylalanine or tryptophan. D genes are given only for firm matches. Size is omitted from some rows. Given values are once, few, many or a class for expanded clones.

d_call: TRBD2; j_call: TRBJ2-1; cdr3_length: 15; v_call: TRBV19; clone_size: .; cdr3_nt: TGTGCCAGTAGTATAGAGCGGGAGACCCGAAATGAGCAGTTCTTC; cdr3_aa: CASSIERETRNEQFF
d_call: TRBD1; j_call: TRBJ2-2; cdr3_length: 14; v_call: TRBV19; clone_size: .; cdr3_nt: TGTGCCAGTAGTATAACAGGGGGAACCGGGGAGCTGTTTTTT; cdr3_aa: CASSITGGTGELFF
d_call: .; j_call: TRBJ1-5; cdr3_length: 13; v_call: TRBV9; clone_size: .; cdr3_nt: TGTGCCAGCAGCGACGGGGGTATCCAGCCCCAGCATTTT; cdr3_aa: CASSDGGIQPQHF
d_call: TRBD1; j_call: TRBJ1-2; cdr3_length: 13; v_call: TRBV4-1; clone_size: few; cdr3_nt: TGCGCCAGCAGCCCCACAGGGGTCTATGGCTACACCTTC; cdr3_aa: CASSPTGVYGYTF
d_call: .; j_call: TRBJ2-5; cdr3_length: 12; v_call: TRBV5-1; clone_size: .; cdr3_nt: TGCGCCAGCAGCGACTCTCTCGAGACCCAGTACTTC; cdr3_aa: CASSDSLETQYF
d_call: .; j_call: TRBJ2-7; cdr3_length: 15; v_call: TRBV3-1/TRBV3-2; clone_size: .; cdr3_nt: TGTGCCAGCAGCCAAGCTGGGGCGGCCCTTTGGGAGCAGTACTTC; cdr3_aa: CASSQAGAALWEQYF
d_call: TRBD2; j_call: TRBJ2-1; cdr3_length: 14; v_call: TRBV10-3; clone_size: .; cdr3_nt: TGTGCCATCAGGGGACGGGAGGAGAGCGGTGAGCAGTTCTTC; cdr3_aa: CAIRGREESGEQFF
d_call: .; j_call: TRBJ2-6; cdr3_length: 16; v_call: TRBV7-9; clone_size: .; cdr3_nt: TGTGCCAGCAGCTTTTTTGCACTCACTGGGGCCAACGTCCTGACTTTC; cdr3_aa: CASSFFALTGANVLTF
d_call: .; j_call: TRBJ2-7; cdr3_length: 14; v_call: TRBV7-2; clone_size: .; cdr3_nt: TGTGCCAGCAGCTTAGGCAGGGGAAACTACGAGCAGTACTTC; cdr3_aa: CASSLGRGNYEQYF
d_call: TRBD2; j_call: TRBJ2-1; cdr3_length: 15; v_call: TRBV19; clone_size: .; cdr3_nt: TGTGCCTCTTTCCCTAGCGGAGGCCCCCACAATGAGCAGTTCTTC; cdr3_aa: CASFPSGGPHNEQFF
d_call: .; j_call: TRBJ2-7; cdr3_length: 13; v_call: TRBV6-2/TRBV6-3; clone_size: .; cdr3_nt: TGTGCCAGCAGTTCAGACAGACCCTACGAGCAGTACTTC; cdr3_aa: CASSSDRPYEQYF
d_call: .; j_call: TRBJ1-5; cdr3_length: 13; v_call: TRBV6-5; clone_size: .; cdr3_nt: TGTGCCAGCAGGCAGAGGGAGAATCAGCCCCAGCATTTT; cdr3_aa: CASRQRENQPQHF
d_call: .; j_call: TRBJ1-1; cdr3_length: 14; v_call: TRBV30; clone_size: .; cdr3_nt: TGTGCCTGGAGGCCCAGCGGGAGGAACACTGAAGCTTTCTTT; cdr3_aa: CAWRPSGRNTEAFF
d_call: TRBD2; j_call: TRBJ2-1; cdr3_length: 16; v_call: TRBV18; clone_size: .; cdr3_nt: TGTGCCAGCTCACCCCGGAGCGGGGGACAAAACAATGAGCAGTTCTTC; cdr3_aa: CASSPRSGGQNNEQFF
d_call: TRBD2; j_call: TRBJ2-7; cdr3_length: 14; v_call: TRBV6-5; clone_size: .; cdr3_nt: TGTGCCAGCAGTTGGCTAGCGGCCAACTACGAGCAGTACTTC; cdr3_aa: CASSWLAANYEQYF
d_call: TRBD2; j_call: TRBJ2-2; cdr3_length: 16; v_call: TRBV6-6; clone_size: .; cdr3_nt: TGTGCCAGCAGTTACTCTAGCGGGGGGGCCGCCGGGGAGCTGTTTTTT; cdr3_aa: CASSYSSGGAAGELFF
d_call: TRBD2; j_call: TRBJ2-1; cdr3_length: 20; v_call: TRBV7-6; clone_size: .; cdr3_nt: TGTGCCAGCAGCTTAGCGCATCGTCGGTCTAGCGGAGGCACCCCCAATGAGCAGTTCTTC; cdr3_aa: CASSLAHRRSSGGTPNEQFF
d_call: .; j_call: TRBJ2-5; cdr3_length: 14; v_call: TRBV3-1/TRBV3-2; clone_size: .; cdr3_nt: TGTGCCAGCAGCCTTTCCGGGAGAATGGAGACCCAGTACTTC; cdr3_aa: CASSLSGRMETQYF
d_call: .; j_call: TRBJ1-5; cdr3_length: 14; v_call: TRBV30; clone_size: .; cdr3_nt: TGTGCCTGGAGTCAGACAGGTCGGAATCAGCCCCAGCATTTT; cdr3_aa: CAWSQTGRNQPQHF
d_call: TRBD2; j_call: TRBJ2-3; cdr3_length: 16; v_call: TRBV7-2; clone_size: .; cdr3_nt: TGTGCCAGCAGCTTAGTGCCGGGGGGGAGCACAGATACGCAGTATTTT; cdr3_aa: CASSLVPGGSTDTQYF
d_call: TRBD2; j_call: TRBJ2-3; cdr3_length: 18; v_call: TRBV5-1; clone_size: .; cdr3_nt: TGCGCCAGCAGCTTGATGGCTAGCGGGGGGGCCGGCACAGATACGCAGTATTTT; cdr3_aa: CASSLMASGGAGTDTQYF
d_call: .; j_call: TRBJ2-3; cdr3_length: 14; v_call: TRBV7-3; clone_size: .; cdr3_nt: TGTGCCAGCAGCGCCGGACAAAGCACAGATACGCAGTATTTT; cdr3_aa: CASSAGQSTDTQYF
d_call: .; j_call: TRBJ2-6; cdr3_length: 14; v_call: TRBV7-2; clone_size: .; cdr3_nt: TGTGCCAGCAGCTCAGGCTCTGGGGCCAACGTCCTGACTTTC; cdr3_aa: CASSSGSGANVLTF
d_call: TRBD1; j_call: TRBJ1-1; cdr3_length: 12; v_call: TRBV5-6; clone_size: .; cdr3_nt: TGTGCCAGCGGGACAGGGCGGACTGAAGCTTTCTTT; cdr3_aa: CASGTGRTEAFF
d_call: .; j_call: TRBJ2-2; cdr3_length: 16; v_call: TRBV7-9; clone_size: .; cdr3_nt: TGTGCCAGCAGCTTTCAGCGGGCCACGAACACCGGGGAGCTGTTTTTT; cdr3_aa: CASSFQRATNTGELFF
d_call: .; j_call: TRBJ1-2; cdr3_length: 16; v_call: TRBV27; clone_size: .; cdr3_nt: TGTGCCAGCAGTTTATTGCCCCTGGGGGGGCGGCCTGGCTACACCTTC; cdr3_aa: CASSLLPLGGRPGYTF
d_call: TRBD2; j_call: TRBJ2-7; cdr3_length: 16; v_call: TRBV4-1; clone_size: .; cdr3_nt: TGCGCCAGCAGCCTTAGAACCGGGACTAGCGGCTACGAGCAGTACTTC; cdr3_aa: CASSLRTGTSGYEQYF
d_call: TRBD1; j_call: TRBJ2-7; cdr3_length: 13; v_call: TRBV6-5; clone_size: .; cdr3_nt: TGTGCCAGCGGCGGACAGGGGGCTTACGAGCAGTACTTC; cdr3_aa: CASGGQGAYEQYF
d_call: .; j_call: TRBJ2-3; cdr3_length: 13; v_call: TRBV18; clone_size: .; cdr3_nt: TGTGCCAGCTCACCTAACTTCGCAGATACGCAGTATTTT; cdr3_aa: CASSPNFADTQYF
d_call: .; j_call: TRBJ2-1; cdr3_length: 15; v_call: TRBV2; clone_size: .; cdr3_nt: TGTGCCAGCAGTGAGGAGCTCCCCTCCTACAATGAGCAGTTCTTC; cdr3_aa: CASSEELPSYNEQFF
d_call: .; j_call: TRBJ2-1; cdr3_length: 14; v_call: TRBV7-2; clone_size: .; cdr3_nt: TGTGCCAGCAGCTTAGTCTCGCAGGGCCATGAGCAGTTCTTC; cdr3_aa: CASSLVSQGHEQFF
d_call: .; j_call: TRBJ1-2; cdr3_length: 14; v_call: TRBV5-1; clone_size: once; cdr3_nt: TGCGCCAGCAGCGAACAGGGAATCGGGTATGGCTACACCTTC; cdr3_aa: CASSEQGIGYGYTF